The 13 T cell receptor beta chains listed next were all sequenced from one sample in a study of beta chain features in type 1 diabetes. The entirety of the isolated RNA underwent reverse transcription, so expressed TCRB transcripts were sequenced. Sequencing was performed with immunoSEQ multiplex PCR; in TCRdb, only in-frame clones are kept and a portion is missing. The sample lists approximately 120,000 clones; almost 40% were seen once. Sequencing was done on a sample of stem cell memory CD4+ T cells from blood. These receptors all stem from a woman aged 18-29 years in good health.

The CDR3, as DNA: TGTGCCAGCAGCTTCGGAGCTTCCCCGTCCGTGGATACGCAGTATTTT. It is translated as CASSFGASPSVDTQYF. The rearrangement links TRBV7-3 to TRBJ2-3; D gene ambiguous. Germline assignment: CDR1 SGHTA and CDR2 FQGTGA. CDR3 size: 16 residues. Trimming shortened V by 3 bases and J by 6 bases, and 19 bases separated the two germline ends.

CDR3 sequence (DNA): TGTGCCAGCCGATCGCGGGGACTAGCGGGAGAGACCGGGGAGCTGTTTTTT. Translated: CASRSRGLAGETGELFF. V gene TRBV28 combines with J gene TRBJ2-2; the match to TRBD2 covers 14 bases. V lost 8 bases and J lost 5; bases outside the gene matches: 10. This CDR3 is 17 amino acids long. Germline V CDR1 and CDR2: MDHEN, SYDVKM.

The chain employs TRBV19 and TRBJ2-1, with 11 bases fitting TRBD2. Germline V gives CDR1 LNHDA, CDR2 SQIVND (reference sequence). The V segment lost 4 bases and the J segment 5 bases; nucleotides outside the gene matches: 1. The CDR3 consists of 14 residues. The CDR3 nucleotides are TGTGCCAGTAGTAAGGGACTAGCGGACAATGAGCAGTTCTTC. It encodes CASSKGLADNEQFF.

The chain is built from TRBV7-2 and TRBJ2-1; the match to TRBD1 covers 9 bases. Germline CDR1 reads SGHTA; CDR2 reads FQGNSA. This CDR3 contains 15 residues. Unmatched junction bases numbered 8, after V lost 5 bases and J lost 6 bases. Here the CDR3 DNA reads TGTGCCAGCAGCCCGGGACAGGGTTATTTCAATGAGCAGTTCTTC. Protein sequence: CASSPGQGYFNEQFF. Full variable domain (missing parts from reference TRBV7-2 and TRBJ2-1): GAGVSQSPSNKVTEKGKDVELRCDPISGHTALYWYRQSLGQGLEFLIYFQGNSAPDKSGLPSDRFSAERTGGSVSTLTIQRTQQEDSAVYLCASSPGQGYFNEQFFGPGTRLTVL.

The rearrangement links TRBV6-6 to TRBJ1-4, with no clear D. This CDR3 has 16 amino acids. Germline assignment: CDR1 MNHNY and CDR2 SVGAGI (reference sequence). The V end lost 2 bases, the J end lost 3 bases, and 13 bases lay between the germline ends. The CDR3 sequence: CASSYGLGRANEKLFF. CDR3 DNA sequence: TGTGCCAGCAGTTACGGACTCGGCAGAGCTAATGAAAAACTGTTTTTT.

The CDR3 DNA is TGTGCCAGCAGCTATTTCACCGGGACAGGGGTGGAGACCCAGTACTTC. This codes for CASSYFTGTGVETQYF. The chain joins TRBV7-9 to TRBJ2-5; 10 nucleotides line up with TRBD1. Germline CDR1 and CDR2: SEHNR and FQNEAQ (reference sequence). The CDR3 length is 16 residues. Losses at the gene ends were 4 bases for V and 5 bases for J; bases not matched to a gene: 10.

The chain couples TRBV5-6 to TRBJ2-7; D ambiguous. This CDR3 is 13 amino acids long. Germline CDR1 and CDR2: SGHDT and YYEEEE. V lost 0 bases and J lost 2, with 6 bases in between. The CDR3 reads CASSLGGTYEQYF. The CDR3 DNA follows: TGTGCCAGCAGCTTGGGAGGAACCTACGAGCAGTACTTC. The variable domain in full, with the rest retrieved from reference TRBV5-6 and TRBJ2-7, is DAGVTQSPTHLIKTRGQQVTLRCSPKSGHDTVSWYQQALGQGPQFIFQYYEEEERQRGNFPDRFSGHQFPNYSSELNVNALLLGDSALYLCASSLGGTYEQYFGPGTRLTVT.

The chain joins TRBV11-1 to TRBJ2-1; D is possibly TRBD2 (6 bases). This CDR3 is 17 amino acids long. CDR1 is SGHAT, CDR2 FQDESV, per germline (reference sequence). V was pared by 3 bases and J by 0 bases, with 15 bases between. The CDR3 DNA sequence: TGTGCCAGCAGCTTTCCTCTGGGGGGAAGCTCCTACAATGAGCAGTTCTTC. It is translated as CASSFPLGGSSYNEQFF.

This clone was seen only once. The CDR3 is CASSVQGRNEQFF. CDR3 nucleotide sequence: TGTGCCAGCAGTGTTCAGGGGCGGAATGAGCAGTTCTTC. The rearrangement joins TRBV11-2 to TRBJ2-1; maybe TRBD1 (6 bases). Looked up from germline, CDR1 is SGHAT and CDR2 is FQNNGV. This CDR3 is built from 13 residues. The V gene lost 6 bases and the J gene lost 7 bases, with 13 bases spanning the gap.

V usage is TRBV7-9 and J usage is TRBJ2-7; D uncertain. Germline CDR1 reads SEHNR; CDR2 reads FQNEAQ (reference sequence). This CDR3 has 13 amino acids. V was pared by 3 bases and J by 4 bases, with 10 bases between. As DNA, the CDR3 is TGTGCCAGCAGCTTCGGCGGAAAGTACGAGCAGTACTTC. Amino acid sequence: CASSFGGKYEQYF.

The V call is TRBV11-2, the J call TRBJ1-2, with a possible D match to TRBD1 (6 bases). V lost 1 base and J lost 4, with 10 bases in between. Germline V CDR1 and CDR2: SGHAT, FQNNGV. The CDR3 covers 14 residues. The CDR3 sequence is CASSLVDRPYGYTF. The CDR3 DNA sequence: TGTGCCAGCAGCTTAGTTGACAGGCCCTATGGCTACACCTTC.

This sequence joins TRBV19 and TRBJ2-3; possibly TRBD1 for D (5 bases). CDR3 length: 16 residues. CDR1 LNHDA and CDR2 SQIVND come from the germline V gene (reference sequence). Trimming took 6 bases from V and 2 from J, leaving 18 bases between them. The CDR3 sequence is CASSPRTQWSTDTQYF. CDR3 nucleotide sequence: TGTGCCAGTAGCCCAAGGACACAATGGTCCACAGATACGCAGTATTTT.

This chain links TRBV6-5 with TRBJ2-5, with D unresolved. Trimming took off 6 bases at V and 5 bases at J, with 13 bases between the two ends. Germline CDR1 reads MNHEY; CDR2 reads SVGAGI. The CDR3 is 13 amino acids. Here the CDR3 reads CASSVQIRETQYF. The DNA for the CDR3 is TGTGCCAGCAGCGTACAGATACGGGAGACCCAGTACTTC.